The rows below give T cell receptor beta chains drawn from one sample of a study of cytomegalovirus exposure and HLA in healthy donors. Some clones are missing from TCRdb's copy, which holds only in-frame ones; the method was immunoSEQ multiplex PCR. The data show more than 85,000 clones, 75% to 80% seen once. Sequencing used PBMCs. All receptors come from a woman in her twenties or thirties in good health and CMV-seronegative. CDR3s include the opening cysteine and the closing phenylalanine or tryptophan. A D gene is named only where the DNA matches it firmly. Not all rows give a size; the values are once, few, many and, for expanded clones, a class.

j_gene	d_gene	abundance	v_gene	CDR3aa	CDR3nt
TRBJ2-4	TRBD2	-	TRBV5-4	CASSWGTSGSNIQYF	TGTGCCAGCAGCTGGGGGACTAGCGGGAGTAACATTCAGTACTTC
TRBJ1-1	-	few	TRBV2	CASSVDRTDGEAFF	TGTGCCAGCAGCGTTGACAGGACCGACGGTGAAGCTTTCTTT
TRBJ1-5	-	once	TRBV5-6	CASSAGDNQPQHF	TGTGCCAGCAGCGCCGGGGACAATCAGCCCCAGCATTTT
TRBJ1-1	TRBD1	few	TRBV30	CAGTYRGRVGTEAFF	TGTGCCGGAACTTACAGGGGTAGAGTAGGCACTGAAGCTTTCTTT
TRBJ2-4	-	-	TRBV6-5	CASSQDGRRNIQYF	TGTGCCAGCAGTCAGGACGGTCGGAGGAACATTCAGTACTTC
TRBJ1-1	-	-	TRBV28	CASTTGNTEAFF	TGTGCCAGCACTACGGGAAACACTGAAGCTTTCTTT
TRBJ2-7	TRBD2	-	TRBV5-1	CASSFGAIAGVYEQYF	TGCGCCAGCAGCTTTGGCGCGATAGCGGGAGTCTACGAGCAGTACTTC
TRBJ2-7	-	-	TRBV7-9	CASSQGGGAEQYF	TGTGCCAGCAGCCAAGGGGGGGGCGCCGAGCAGTACTTC
TRBJ2-7	-	-	TRBV6-1	CASSEAYLSYEQYF	TGTGCCAGCAGTGAAGCGTATTTATCCTACGAGCAGTACTTC
TRBJ2-7	TRBD2	-	TRBV5-4	CASSSTSGSTHEQYF	TGTGCCAGCAGCTCGACTAGCGGGAGTACCCACGAGCAGTACTTC
TRBJ2-5	TRBD1	-	TRBV5-1	CASGTGQGQETQYF	TGCGCCAGTGGCACGGGACAGGGACAGGAGACCCAGTACTTC
TRBJ1-3	-	-	TRBV4-3	CASSQASGNTIYF	TGCGCCAGCAGCCAGGCTTCTGGAAACACCATATATTTT
TRBJ1-4	-	-	TRBV19	CASSITGPANEKLFF	TGTGCCAGTAGCATCACAGGTCCAGCTAATGAAAAACTGTTTTTT
TRBJ2-7	TRBD1	few	TRBV19	CASSDRGLYEQYF	TGTGCCAGTAGCGACAGGGGGCTCTACGAGCAGTACTTC
TRBJ1-2	-	few	TRBV27	CATSWGREDYGYTF	TGTGCCACCTCTTGGGGCAGGGAGGACTATGGCTACACCTTC
TRBJ1-5	TRBD1	-	TRBV28	CASSHQGARQPQHF	TGTGCCAGCAGTCACCAGGGGGCACGTCAGCCCCAGCATTTT
TRBJ1-3	-	-	TRBV6-1	CASSEAGGNTIYF	TGTGCCAGCAGTGAAGCTGGCGGAAACACCATATATTTT
TRBJ2-6	-	-	TRBV28	CASSLPGASSGANVLTF	TGTGCCAGCAGTTTACCAGGGGCCAGCTCTGGGGCCAACGTCCTGACTTTC
TRBJ1-1	TRBD1	-	TRBV18	CASSPLGQGLTEAFF	TGTGCCAGCTCACCCCTGGGACAGGGGCTCACTGAAGCTTTCTTT
TRBJ1-1	TRBD1	-	TRBV4-2	CASSRQGEQSAFF	TGTGCCAGCAGCCGCCAGGGGGAGCAGTCAGCTTTCTTT
TRBJ1-2	-	-	TRBV7-9	CASSPAGQDGYTF	TGTGCCAGCAGCCCAGCGGGGCAGGATGGCTACACCTTC
TRBJ2-7	TRBD1	few	TRBV4-2	CASSQDYRGLYEQYF	TGTGCCAGCAGCCAAGATTACAGGGGGCTCTACGAGCAGTACTTC
TRBJ2-6	TRBD1	-	TRBV2	CASRNTGAGANVLTF	TGTGCCAGCAGGAATACAGGGGCTGGGGCCAACGTCCTGACTTTC
TRBJ1-2	-	-	TRBV5-4	CASSFQGGYTF	TGTGCCAGCAGCTTCCAGGGTGGCTACACCTTC
TRBJ1-1	-	-	TRBV28	CASSLLFGGNTEAFF	TGTGCCAGCAGTTTACTCTTCGGGGGGAACACTGAAGCTTTCTTT
TRBJ2-1	TRBD2	-	TRBV29-1	CSVELAGGEQFF	TGCAGCGTTGAACTAGCGGGTGGGGAGCAGTTCTTC
TRBJ1-1	TRBD1	-	TRBV29-1	CSVQQGTEAFF	TGCAGCGTCCAACAGGGGACTGAAGCTTTCTTT
TRBJ1-1	-	-	TRBV28	CASSSGSNTEAFF	TGTGCCAGCAGCTCAGGGTCGAACACTGAAGCTTTCTTT
TRBJ1-1	-	-	TRBV28	CASRIRGEGGYTEAFF	TGTGCCAGCAGAATCAGGGGTGAGGGTGGGTACACTGAAGCTTTCTTT
TRBJ2-3	-	few	TRBV6-1	CASSETRTRADTQYF	TGTGCCAGCAGTGAAACCCGAACCCGCGCCGATACGCAGTATTTT
TRBJ2-1	-	-	TRBV13	CASSLFLANEQFF	TGTGCCAGCAGCTTATTTCTAGCAAATGAGCAGTTCTTC
TRBJ1-1	-	-	TRBV7-6	CASSPGARAGEAFF	TGTGCCAGCAGCCCCGGAGCAAGGGCGGGTGAAGCTTTCTTT
TRBJ2-7	TRBD1	once	TRBV4-2	CASSQTSDRGSYEQYF	TGTGCCAGCAGCCAGACCTCGGACAGGGGGTCCTACGAGCAGTACTTC
TRBJ1-2	-	-	TRBV6-6	CASTSSNYGYTF	TGTGCCAGCACCAGTTCCAACTATGGCTACACCTTC
TRBJ1-1	-	few	TRBV2	CASASLAGAWGEAFF	TGTGCCAGCGCCTCCCTGGCGGGGGCATGGGGTGAAGCTTTCTTT
TRBJ2-5	-	once	TRBV10-3	CATEDLAQETQYF	TGTGCCACCGAAGATCTGGCTCAAGAGACCCAGTACTTC
TRBJ2-3	TRBD1	-	TRBV6-1	CASSEAQQGADTQYF	TGTGCCAGCAGTGAAGCGCAACAGGGGGCAGATACGCAGTATTTT
TRBJ1-5	-	-	TRBV28	CASSLQQGSQPQHF	TGTGCCAGCAGTTTACAGCAGGGGAGTCAGCCCCAGCATTTT
TRBJ1-5	-	-	TRBV4-2	CASSNRDTDQPQHF	TGTGCCAGCAGTAACCGGGACACCGATCAGCCCCAGCATTTT
TRBJ2-4	TRBD1	-	TRBV28	CASRGRQGASRNIQYF	TGTGCCAGCAGAGGGAGACAGGGGGCCTCCAGAAACATTCAGTACTTC
TRBJ2-5	TRBD2	-	TRBV11-2	CASSLDRASGRQETQYF	TGTGCCAGCAGCTTAGATCGGGCTAGCGGGCGCCAAGAGACCCAGTACTTC
TRBJ2-1	TRBD2	-	TRBV5-4	CASSLGGRGSYNEQFF	TGTGCCAGCAGCTTGGGGGGGAGGGGCTCCTACAATGAGCAGTTCTTC
TRBJ1-2	-	-	TRBV6-5	CASSYSRAANCGYTF	TGTGCCAGCAGTTACTCGAGGGCAGCAAATTGTGGCTACACCTTC
TRBJ2-3	TRBD2	few	TRBV28	CASISLAGSVDTQYF	TGTGCCAGCATCTCACTAGCGGGGTCCGTAGATACGCAGTATTTT
TRBJ2-1	-	-	TRBV30	CAWRLRGGSRNEQFF	TGTGCCTGGAGGCTTAGAGGTGGGAGTAGGAATGAGCAGTTCTTC
TRBJ2-1	-	-	TRBV4-3	CASSQVRRGNEQFF	TGCGCCAGCAGCCAAGTTAGAAGGGGGAATGAGCAGTTCTTC
TRBJ2-1	TRBD1	once	TRBV29-1	CSGSEGQGPYNEQFF	TGCAGCGGATCGGAGGGACAGGGGCCCTACAATGAGCAGTTCTTC
TRBJ2-1	TRBD2	-	TRBV7-9	CASSLASGGPDYNEQFF	TGTGCCAGCAGCTTAGCGTCGGGGGGGCCTGACTACAATGAGCAGTTCTTC
TRBJ2-3	TRBD2	-	TRBV28	CASSPIGTSGRADTQYF	TGTGCCAGCAGTCCCATAGGGACTAGCGGGAGGGCAGATACGCAGTATTTT
TRBJ2-7	TRBD1	few	TRBV28	CASSFVDRAYEQYF	TGTGCCAGCAGCTTCGTGGACAGGGCCTACGAGCAGTACTTC